A single sample gave rise to the 20 T cell receptor beta chains below, sequenced in a study of control samples from healthy donors and cancer patients. TCRdb keeps only in-frame clones here, not all; method: immunoSEQ multiplex PCR. The table records 120,000 or so clones, 92% of them present only once. The sample taken for sequencing was PBMCs. The source of these receptors is a man at least 80 years old with head and neck cancer.

As DNA, the CDR3 is TGTGCCAGCAGCTTGAGCTGGACAGGGAGGGATCAGCCCCAGCATTTT. This encodes CASSLSWTGRDQPQHF. V is TRBV7-9 and J is TRBJ1-5; TRBD1 matches 8 bases. Trimming removed 3 bases from V and 5 bases from J; junction bases left unmatched: 9. The CDR3 consists of 16 residues. Germline V gene data show CDR1 as SEHNR and CDR2 as FQNEAQ (reference sequence).

The rearrangement links TRBV30 to TRBJ1-6; maybe TRBD1 (6 bases). The V and J ends lost 3 bases and 14 bases respectively, with 20 bases between them. The CDR3 is 14 residues long. From germline, CDR1 is GTSNPN and CDR2 SVGIG (reference sequence). In DNA form, the CDR3 reads TGTGCCTGGAGCGGGACACGGGAATCCCCCGCCCTCCACTTT. Translated: CAWSGTRESPALHF.

This sequence joins TRBV5-8 and TRBJ2-3; D not certain. The germline V gene encodes CDR1 SGHTS and CDR2 YDEGEE. The CDR3 covers 12 residues. V was pared by 4 bases and J by 12 bases, with 15 bases between. CDR3 region: CASSPGPLDQYF. The CDR3 region has the DNA TGTGCCAGCAGCCCCGGACCCCTAGACCAGTATTTT.

The chain employs TRBV20-1 and TRBJ2-1; TRBD2 might be the D (6 bases). Between the trimmed V and J ends, which lost 3 bases and 8 bases, there was a span of 35 bases. Germline V gene lookup returns CDR1 DFQATT and CDR2 SNEGSKA (reference sequence). The CDR3 loop spans 20 amino acids. In DNA, the CDR3 is TGCAGTGCTAGTAGTTGGACACTTACCTACACTAGCTCCCGCTTGGATGAGCAGTTCTTC. Protein sequence: CSASSWTLTYTSSRLDEQFF.

The rearrangement joins TRBV21-1 to TRBJ1-2. TRBV21-1 is flagged as a pseudogene. The CDR3 length is 14 residues. The CDR3 nucleotides read TGTGCCAGAGCACCCAGTGGGGGAATAGATGGCTACACCTTC. It specifies CARAPSGGIDGYTF.

This rearrangement joins TRBV19 to TRBJ1-5, with 7 bases lining up with TRBD1. From germline, CDR1 is LNHDA and CDR2 SQIVND (reference sequence). With V trimmed by 6 bases and J by 6 bases, 11 bases remained unmatched. The CDR3 spans 15 residues. CDR3 region: CASRTNDRVGQPQHF. The CDR3 DNA reads TGTGCCAGTAGGACAAACGACAGGGTGGGTCAGCCCCAGCATTTT.

The chain is built from TRBV10-1 and TRBJ2-3; 9 positions match TRBD2. J was trimmed by 3 bases and V by 4 bases; bases with no gene match: 2. The CDR3 is 14 residues long. Germline V gives CDR1 WNHNN, CDR2 SYGVQD (reference sequence). The CDR3 region has the DNA TGCGCCAGCAGTGTTAGCGGGAGAACAGATACGCAGTATTTT. Translated, it gives CASSVSGRTDTQYF.

This chain uses TRBV29-1 with TRBJ2-1; 8 bases fit TRBD1. V was pared by 7 bases and J by 2 bases, with 13 bases of the junction left unmatched. This CDR3 comprises 16 residues. Looked up from germline, CDR1 is SQVTM and CDR2 is ANQGSEA. CDR3 sequence: CSALTTDRVPYNEQFF. CDR3 nucleotide sequence: TGCAGCGCTCTCACAACGGACAGGGTACCCTACAATGAGCAGTTCTTC.

V is TRBV28 and J is TRBJ2-1; D gene ambiguous. In germline, CDR1 is MDHEN, CDR2 SYDVKM. V was cut by 10 bases and J by 5 bases, with 15 bases left in between. CDR3 length equals 13 residues. CDR3 sequence (DNA): TGTGCCATTAAGAGGCAGGAAAACAATGAGCAGTTCTTC. Protein sequence: CAIKRQENNEQFF.

This chain joins TRBV10-2 and TRBJ2-1; weak D call: TRBD1 (6 bases). Trimming cost V 0 bases and J 2 bases, with 11 bases left between them. Germline V gene lookup returns CDR1 WSHSY and CDR2 SAAADI. The CDR3 has 16 amino acids. The CDR3 protein is CASSESLQGTYNEQFF. The DNA for the CDR3 is TGCGCCAGCAGTGAGTCCCTACAGGGAACCTACAATGAGCAGTTCTTC.

The chain uses TRBV11-1 and TRBJ1-1; the D is unclear. V was pared by 6 bases and J by 5 bases, with 10 bases between. There are 12 residues in the CDR3. Germline CDR1 SGHAT, CDR2 FQDESV (reference sequence). This chain's CDR3 is CASSWAGTEAFF. The CDR3 bases are TGTGCCAGCAGTTGGGCCGGGACTGAAGCTTTCTTT.

The V gene is TRBV4-1, the J gene TRBJ2-7, with 11 bases matching TRBD1. CDR1 and CDR2 (germline): MGHRA, YSYEKL. This CDR3 region has 14 residues. The J segment lost 3 bases and the V segment lost 4 bases, leaving 2 bases of the junction unmatched. CDR3 nucleotides: TGCGCCAGCAGCCCGGGGACAGGGGGCTACGAGCAGTACTTC. It encodes CASSPGTGGYEQYF.

J is TRBJ1-2 and V is TRBV4-3; D is ambiguous. Trimming removed 4 bases from V and 8 bases from J, with 14 bases in between. This CDR3 is built from 13 residues. From germline, CDR1 is LGHNA and CDR2 YSLEER. The CDR3 DNA reads as TGCGCCAGCAGCCTTTTGGACGGGTCGGGCTACACCTTC. It specifies CASSLLDGSGYTF.

V and J are TRBV19 and TRBJ2-5; tentatively, D is TRBD2 (6 bases). V lost 3 bases and J lost 5, with 7 bases in between. Germline CDR1 reads LNHDA; CDR2 reads SQIVND (reference sequence). The CDR3 loop spans 12 amino acids. The CDR3 region has the DNA TGTGCCAGTAGTATTGGGGGGGAGACCCAGTACTTC. Translation: CASSIGGETQYF.

CDR3 bases: TGTGCCAGCAGTTCCAACACGGGAGTATTCAATGAGCAGTTCTTC. It yields the protein CASSSNTGVFNEQFF. This chain uses TRBV6-5 with TRBJ2-1, with D possibly TRBD2 on 6 matching bases. This CDR3 has 15 amino acids. CDR1 MNHEY and CDR2 SVGAGI come from the germline V gene. Trimming removed 4 bases at V and 6 bases at J, with 16 bases between.

This CDR3 is CASQQGSLAGELFF. Here the CDR3 DNA reads TGTGCCAGTCAACAGGGGAGTTTAGCCGGGGAGCTGTTTTTT. The chain uses TRBV27 and TRBJ2-2, with TRBD1 identical over 7 bases. Looked up from germline, CDR1 is MNHEY and CDR2 is SMNVEV (reference sequence). The ends lost 9 bases at V and 6 bases at J; junction bases unmatched: 10. This CDR3 is built from 14 residues.

The chain couples TRBV27 to TRBJ2-1, with D possibly TRBD2 on 6 matching bases. Per the germline V gene, CDR1 is MNHEY and CDR2 is SMNVEV (reference sequence). V dropped 2 bases and J dropped 5 bases, with 22 bases sitting between them. The CDR3 covers 18 residues. CDR3 region: CASSLGWPGRSGNNEQFF. The CDR3 coding sequence is TGTGCCAGCAGTTTAGGATGGCCGGGGAGGTCCGGTAACAATGAGCAGTTCTTC.

This clone has just one count. This chain connects TRBV9 to TRBJ1-2; D call uncertain. CDR3 length equals 15 residues. Per the germline V gene, CDR1 is SGDLS and CDR2 is YYNGEE. V lost 7 bases to trimming and J lost 6 bases, with 22 bases between them. CDR3 in amino acids: CASGPTLSFRDGYTF. The CDR3 DNA reads TGTGCCAGCGGCCCGACGTTGTCCTTCCGGGATGGCTACACCTTC.

The V gene is TRBV5-1, the J gene TRBJ1-3, with 9 nucleotides matching TRBD1. Germline lookup yields CDR1 SGHRS and CDR2 YFSETQ. The CDR3 sequence is 16 residues long. V shed 0 bases, J shed 1 base, and the junction held 2 bases outside the gene matches. In DNA form, the CDR3 reads TGCGCCAGCAGCTTGGCGGGACAGGGATCTGGAAACACCATATATTTT. As protein: CASSLAGQGSGNTIYF.

J is TRBJ1-6 and V is TRBV9; possibly TRBD1 for D (5 bases). V lost 4 bases, J lost 6 bases, and 11 bases lay in between. This CDR3 is 14 amino acids long. CDR1 is SGDLS and CDR2 is YYNGEE in the germline V gene. CDR3 bases: TGTGCCAGCAGCATCGGACACGGTAATTCACCCCTCCACTTT. It encodes CASSIGHGNSPLHF.